Given below is one TCR beta chain in context. The antigen is not known. The data originate from a study of shared clonotypes between healthy human individuals. Overall study: Researchers drew samples from two women and a few men aged 18 to 49.

Each of the donors was a healthy adult who was HIV-negative and had not had a recent acute infection or vaccination. Germline values: CDR1 SGHAT, CDR2 FQNNGV. This CDR3 contains 16 residues. Trimming left V 0 bases short and J 4 bases short, with 16 bases between. Study-level findings and limits: In having few donors, the study represented limited genetic and exposure-history diversity.

Researchers sequenced unsorted PBMC DNA using ten immunoSEQ deep assay plates. The data were produced by immunoSEQ multiplex PCR, yet TCRdb's version contains in-frame clones alone and is incomplete. The data hold about 490,000 clones, with 76% observed a single time. The chain is built from TRBV11-2 and TRBJ2-7, with D perhaps TRBD2 (6 bases). This sequence was found in a woman aged 40 to 55 in good health. Some clones in this sample may be carry-over from other donors' samples. The sample was PBMCs. CDR3 sequence reads: CASSLDFGSSGYEQYF. For the CDR3, the DNA is TGTGCCAGCAGCTTAGATTTCGGGAGCTCGGGTTACGAGCAGTACTTC.